This T cell receptor (beta chain) was documented in a study of early T cells in non-severe SARS-CoV-2 infection. Study-level information: Sequenced material consisted of bulk RNA (from unsorted whole blood), and chains were unpaired.

General study points: The matching step, a VDJdb search, favored anti-spike CD8 responses and missed private and CD4 specificities.

The TCR library protocol was used to attach unique molecular identifiers. These identifiers were attached to individual cDNA molecules. MiXCR, run by TCRdb on the 5' RACE reads, gives a single entry per CDR3 protein. Here the sample spans around 55,000 distinct CDR3 sequences, approximately 13% being singletons. To note about this clonotype: No antigen is known for it.

There are 16 residues in the CDR3. Germline V CDR1 and CDR2: LNHDA, SQIVND (reference sequence). With V trimmed by 7 bases and J by 3 bases, 13 bases remained unmatched. Sample: whole blood. The chain has TRBV19 and TRBJ1-2; 8 positions agree with TRBD1. The sequence derives from an adult who was a healthcare worker with PCR-confirmed SARS-CoV-2 infection or an uninfected control (not recorded which). Here the CDR3 reads CASIRTGTGIDYGYTF. The CDR3 DNA reads TGTGCCAGTATCCGGACAGGGACGGGCATTGACTATGGCTACACCTTC.